This T cell receptor (beta chain) derives from a study of blood T cell repertoires in COVID-19. This table comes from immunoSEQ multiplex PCR, and its TCRdb copy is limited to in-frame clones, with some not included. Of a few hundred thousand clones in the sample, 85% to 90% are singletons; the top ten hold 8.5% to 14%. The CDR3 is 15 residues long. The trim removed 2 bases at V and 4 bases at J, leaving 5 bases unmatched. CDR1 is SQVTM and CDR2 is ANQGSEA in the germline V gene. The table lists this clone with a count of one. The chain uses TRBV29-1 and TRBJ2-5; 12 positions agree with TRBD2. The specimen sequenced was peripheral blood. The receptor comes from a woman in her 30s with COVID-19, enrolled during active disease. The CDR3 nucleotides read TGCAGCGTTGAACCGGGACTAGCGGGTCTAGAGACCCAGTACTTC. Encoded protein: CSVEPGLAGLETQYF.